The clone carrying this T cell receptor (beta chain) showed up just a few times. Its antigen remains unknown. V lost 6 bases to trimming and J lost 3 bases, with 14 bases between them. CDR3 length: 14 amino acids. The data were obtained in a study of beta chain features in type 1 diabetes. Broader study findings: The study found moderately but significantly shorter TCRB CDR3s in all four CD4+ subsets of Type 1 diabetes patients.

cDNA synthesis used the whole RNA isolate, giving expressed TCRB sequences. Assay used: immunoSEQ multiplex PCR; TCRdb lists only in-frame clones, some missing. In the table there are some 640,000 clones, roughly 13% of which are singletons. The V gene is TRBV23-1, the J gene TRBJ1-1; tentatively, D is TRBD1 (6 bases). TRBV23-1 is assigned to the ORF class and has an uncertain function. The origin of this receptor is a man younger than 35 with type 1 diabetes. Sequencing was carried out using naive CD4+ T cells from blood. The DNA of the CDR3 is TGCGCCAGCAGCCAAGGGGGGGAAGACACTGAAGCTTTCTTT. Its translation is CASSQGGEDTEAFF.